A single sample is the source of the 15 T cell receptor beta chains below, sequenced in a study of blood T cells in healthy people across ages. Then a second PCR, running about 6 to 12 cycles, was carried out with a sample-barcoded 5' primer and a J-beta primer mix. TCRdb itself ran the 5' RACE reads through MiXCR, one entry per CDR3 protein. The data contain about 1.1 million distinct CDR3 sequences, roughly two fifths of them singletons. Sequenced input: blood. Receptors originate from a man in his late teens or twenties in good health.

Only a few counts were recorded for this clonotype. This chain joins TRBV5-4 and TRBJ1-1; no firm D call. V was clipped by 4 bases and J by 3 bases, with 13 bases between them. This CDR3 region has 14 residues. From germline, CDR1 is SGHNT and CDR2 YYREEE (reference sequence). The CDR3: CASSQEREDTEAFF. The CDR3 bases are TGTGCCAGCAGCCAGGAAAGGGAGGACACTGAAGCTTTCTTT.

The chain links TRBV20-1 to TRBJ2-7; 8 bases match TRBD1. The J call may be faulty, since TRBJ2-5 better matches the DNA end. The CDR3 sequence is 16 residues long. Germline CDR1 and CDR2: DFQATT and SNEGSKA (reference sequence). The CDR3 nucleotides are TGCAGTGCTAGAGATCCGGAGACAGGGGTTGGAGAGACCCAGTACTTC. Translated: CSARDPETGVGETQYF.

There are many counts of this clonotype. V usage is TRBV20-1 and J usage is TRBJ2-1; weak D call: TRBD2 (6 bases). The germline V and J ends were trimmed by 1 base and 8 bases, with 15 bases remaining between them. The germline V gene encodes CDR1 DFQATT and CDR2 SNEGSKA (reference sequence). The CDR3 has 14 residues. The CDR3 DNA sequence: TGCAGTGCTAGAGGAGCGGGCTGGGGGGATGAGCAGTTCTTC. It translates to CSARGAGWGDEQFF.

This clonotype turned up a few times. V usage is TRBV15 and J usage is TRBJ2-3; no reliable D call. The germline CDR1 and CDR2 sequences are LNHNV and YYDKDF (reference sequence). This CDR3 spans 12 amino acids. Trimming took off 5 bases at V and 3 bases at J, with 6 bases between the two ends. This chain's CDR3 is CATSAKTDTQYF. The CDR3 DNA follows: TGTGCCACCAGCGCCAAAACAGATACGCAGTATTTT.

This chain uses TRBV6-2 or TRBV6-3 with TRBJ1-5; a weak D match, TRBD1 (5 bases). V lost 6 bases to trimming and J lost 4 bases, with 10 bases between them. Germline V gene lookup returns CDR1 MNHEY and CDR2 SVGEGT. This CDR3 region has 13 residues. In DNA, the CDR3 is TGTGCCAGCAGGATACAGGTGAATCAGCCCCAGCATTTT. Translation gives CASRIQVNQPQHF.

This clonotype has a count of ten or more. This rearrangement joins TRBV4-3 to TRBJ2-5; no reliable D call. In germline, CDR1 is LGHNA, CDR2 YSLEER. CDR3 size: 14 residues. V lost 0 bases, J lost 1 base, and 6 bases lay in between. CDR3 bases: TGCGCCAGCAGCCAAGATGCCGCCCAAGAGACCCAGTACTTC. It specifies CASSQDAAQETQYF.

This clonotype was counted a few times. The chain recombines TRBV3-1 with TRBJ2-7; D could derive from TRBD1 or TRBD2 (5 bases each). Germline lookup yields CDR1 LGHDT and CDR2 YNNKEL (reference sequence). The CDR3 is made up of 12 amino acids. Trimming left V 3 bases short and J 12 bases short, with 15 bases between. The DNA for the CDR3 is TGTGCCAGCAGCCAGGGACCATCAGAATCGTACTTC. It yields the protein CASSQGPSESYF.

With respect to this clonotype: A much larger clone differs by one base, so this may be a read error. This chain joins TRBV13 and TRBJ2-7; the match to TRBD1 covers 7 bases. Losses at the gene ends were 0 bases for V and 7 bases for J; bases not matched to a gene: 12. CDR1 is PRHDT, CDR2 FYEKMQ, per germline (reference sequence). The CDR3 has 16 residues. The CDR3 spells CASSLGGQAGYNEQYF. CDR3 nucleotides: TGTGCCAGCAGCTTAGGCGGACAGGCGGGCTACAATGAGCAGTACTTC. Supplemented by reference TRBV13 and TRBJ2-7, the full variable domain reads AAGVIQSPRHLIKEKRETATLKCYPIPRHDTVYWYQQGPGQDPQFLISFYEKMQSDKGSIPDRFSAQQFSDYHSELNMSSLELGDSALYFCASSLGGQAGYNEQYFGPGTRLTVT.

To note about this clonotype: The germline gene is not matched at one end of the junction; a read error may be the cause. The V call is TRBV2, the J call TRBJ2-2; the D is unclear. The CDR3 sequence is 12 residues long. Germline V gene data show CDR1 as SNHLY and CDR2 as FYNNEI. CDR3 nucleotide sequence: TGTGCCAGCATTGAAGAACCCGGGGAGCTGTTTTTT. Its protein product is CASIEEPGELFF.

V usage is TRBV7-2 and J usage is TRBJ1-6, with D possibly being TRBD1 (5 bases). This CDR3 contains 16 residues. From germline, CDR1 is SGHTA and CDR2 FQGNSA. V lost 1 base and J lost 7, with 14 bases in between. The CDR3 here is CASSLEGYSLNSPLHF. The CDR3 nucleotides are TGTGCCAGCAGCTTAGAGGGGTACAGCCTAAATTCACCCCTCCACTTT.

The chain is built from TRBV29-1 and TRBJ2-7, with D perhaps given as TRBD1 or TRBD2 (5 bases each). This CDR3 region has 11 residues. In germline, CDR1 is SQVTM, CDR2 ANQGSEA. Trimming took off 5 bases at V and 5 bases at J, with 10 bases between the two ends. CDR3 bases: TGCAGCGTTACCCGAGGGGACGAGCAGTACTTC. It yields the protein CSVTRGDEQYF.

In this sample, this clonotype turned up many times. The rearrangement links TRBV7-2 to TRBJ2-1, with a tentative D call TRBD1 (6 bases). The CDR3 extends over 15 amino acids. Trimming removed 1 base from V and 4 bases from J, with 11 bases in between. Germline CDR1 is SGHTA and CDR2 is FQGNSA. CDR3 sequence reads: CASSLDRTDYNEQFF. The CDR3 nucleotides read TGTGCCAGCAGCTTAGATAGGACAGATTACAATGAGCAGTTCTTC. Together with reference TRBV7-2 and TRBJ2-1, the CDR3 gives the full variable domain: GAGVSQSPSNKVTEKGKDVELRCDPISGHTALYWYRQSLGQGLEFLIYFQGNSAPDKSGLPSDRFSAERTGGSVSTLTIQRTQQEDSAVYLCASSLDRTDYNEQFFGPGTRLTVL.

The chain combines TRBV30 with TRBJ1-2; 8 positions agree with TRBD1. The CDR3 is made up of 13 amino acids. Trimming cost V 2 bases and J 6 bases; bases outside gene matches: 5. CDR1 is GTSNPN and CDR2 is SVGIG in the germline V gene (reference sequence). CDR3 sequence (DNA): TGTGCCTGGAGTTACCAGACAGGGGATGGCTACACCTTC. It translates to CAWSYQTGDGYTF.

The V gene is TRBV28, the J gene TRBJ1-2, with TRBD1 matching 7 bases. Per the germline V gene, CDR1 is MDHEN and CDR2 is SYDVKM. Germline trimming cut 4 bases from V and 3 bases from J; bases unmatched to any gene: 5. This CDR3 has 14 residues. The CDR3, as DNA: TGTGCCAGCAGTTCCTATACAGGGGACTATGGCTACACCTTC. Protein sequence: CASSSYTGDYGYTF.

Only a few counts were recorded for this clonotype. This chain connects TRBV10-3 to TRBJ1-5; 9 bases are a match to TRBD1. CDR3 length: 15 amino acids. Germline trimming cut 10 bases from V and 5 bases from J; bases unmatched to any gene: 12. CDR1 is ENHRY, CDR2 SYGVKD, per germline. The CDR3 DNA reads as TGTGCCACGCGACCGGGACAGGGAAGGGATCAGCCCCAGCATTTT. Protein sequence: CATRPGQGRDQPQHF.